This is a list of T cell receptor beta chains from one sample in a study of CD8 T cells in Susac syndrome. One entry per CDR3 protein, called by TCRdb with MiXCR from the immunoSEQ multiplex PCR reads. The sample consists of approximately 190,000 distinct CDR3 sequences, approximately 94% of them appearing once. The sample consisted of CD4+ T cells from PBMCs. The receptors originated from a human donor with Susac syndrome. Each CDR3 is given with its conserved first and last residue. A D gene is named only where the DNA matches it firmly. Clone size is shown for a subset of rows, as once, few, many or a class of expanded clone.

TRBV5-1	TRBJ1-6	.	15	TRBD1	CASSLAGTGRSPLHF	TGCGCCAGCAGCTTAGCCGGGACAGGGCGATCACCCCTCCACTTT
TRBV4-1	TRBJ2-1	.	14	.	CASSQDRPVDEQFF	TGCGCCAGCAGCCAAGATCGGCCAGTCGATGAGCAGTTCTTC
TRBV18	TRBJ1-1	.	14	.	CASSPVGSDTEAFF	TGTGCCAGCTCACCAGTGGGTAGTGACACTGAAGCTTTCTTT
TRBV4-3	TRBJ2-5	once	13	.	CASSQDLRETQYF	TGCGCCAGCAGCCAAGATCTTCGTGAGACCCAGTACTTC
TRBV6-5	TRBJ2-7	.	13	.	CATSPGDRPEQYF	TGTGCCACCTCGCCGGGAGACAGGCCCGAGCAGTACTTC
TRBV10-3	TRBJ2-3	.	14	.	CAITAGADTDTQYF	TGTGCCATCACCGCTGGGGCGGACACAGATACGCAGTATTTT
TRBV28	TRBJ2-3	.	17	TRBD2	CASSLWTSGLHTDTQYF	TGTGCCAGCAGTTTATGGACTAGCGGATTACACACAGATACGCAGTATTTT
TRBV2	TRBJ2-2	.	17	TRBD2	CASSAPGLAGNTGELFF	TGTGCCAGCAGTGCCCCAGGACTAGCGGGGAACACCGGGGAGCTGTTTTTT
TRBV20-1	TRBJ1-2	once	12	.	CSALDGYYGYTF	TGCAGTGCTTTAGACGGTTACTATGGCTACACCTTC
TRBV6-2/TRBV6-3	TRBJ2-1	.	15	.	CASTSGAGPGYEQFF	TGTGCCAGCACTTCGGGGGCGGGCCCCGGGTATGAGCAGTTCTTC
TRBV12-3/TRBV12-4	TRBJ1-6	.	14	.	CASSFGQRSSPLHF	TGTGCCAGCAGTTTCGGACAAAGGAGTTCACCCCTCCACTTT
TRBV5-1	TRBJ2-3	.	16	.	CASSLFGTDSTDTQYF	TGCGCCAGCAGCTTGTTCGGGACCGATAGCACAGATACGCAGTATTTT
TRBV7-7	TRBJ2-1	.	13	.	CASSLVDRAEQFF	TGTGCTAGCAGCTTAGTTGATCGGGCTGAGCAGTTCTTC
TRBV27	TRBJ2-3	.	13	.	CASSSWGSDTQYF	TGTGCCAGCAGTTCTTGGGGATCAGATACGCAGTATTTT
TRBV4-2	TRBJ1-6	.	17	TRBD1	CASSQGGQVRVNSPLHF	TGTGCCAGCAGCCAAGGCGGACAGGTGAGGGTCAATTCACCCCTCCACTTT
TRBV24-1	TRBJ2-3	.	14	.	CATSDRQTTDTQYF	TGTGCCACCAGTGATAGACAGACCACAGATACGCAGTATTTT
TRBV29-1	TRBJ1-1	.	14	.	CSVTQGRWNTEAFF	TGCAGCGTTACACAGGGACGATGGAACACTGAAGCTTTCTTT
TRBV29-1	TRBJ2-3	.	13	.	CSVGLGDRDTQYF	TGCAGCGTTGGGTTGGGGGATAGAGATACGCAGTATTTT
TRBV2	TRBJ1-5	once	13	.	CASKETVNQPQHF	TGTGCCAGCAAGGAAACAGTCAATCAGCCCCAGCATTTT
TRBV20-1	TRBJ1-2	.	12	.	CSARDLHPGYTF	TGCAGTGCTAGAGACCTACACCCCGGCTACACCTTC
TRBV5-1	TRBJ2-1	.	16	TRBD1	CASSPGTGRSYNEQFF	TGCGCCAGCAGCCCCGGGACAGGACGCTCCTACAATGAGCAGTTCTTC
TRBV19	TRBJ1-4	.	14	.	CASSTGVVNEKLFF	TGTGCCAGTAGTACAGGGGTGGTTAATGAAAAACTGTTTTTT
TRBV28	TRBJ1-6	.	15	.	CASSWSGQNDSPLHF	TGTGCCAGCAGTTGGTCCGGACAAAATGATTCACCCCTCCACTTT
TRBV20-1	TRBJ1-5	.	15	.	CSASSAQGLNQPQHF	TGCAGTGCTAGCTCTGCCCAGGGGCTAAATCAGCCCCAGCATTTT
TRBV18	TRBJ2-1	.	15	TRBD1	CASSPQTGVAGEQFF	TGTGCCAGCTCACCACAAACAGGGGTGGCCGGTGAGCAGTTCTTC
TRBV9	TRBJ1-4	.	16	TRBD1	CASSDGTGLTNEKLFF	TGTGCCAGCAGCGACGGGACAGGCCTCACTAATGAAAAACTGTTTTTT
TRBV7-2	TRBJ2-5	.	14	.	CASSQLTLAETQYF	TGTGCCAGCAGCCAGCTAACCCTAGCAGAGACCCAGTACTTC